Listed below are T cell receptor beta chains from one sample, sequenced in a study of T cell responses to AZD1222 COVID-19 vaccine. Using immunoSEQ multiplex PCR, the repertoire was profiled, and TCRdb retains in-frame clones only, with some absent. The profile shows approximately 79,000 clones, 80% to 90% of them singletons. Material: peripheral blood, obtained on day 0 of AZD1222 vaccination. Receptors were obtained from an adult in good health. Both conserved end residues are part of each CDR3. The D gene is left open where the match is weak. Clone size is shown for a subset of rows, as once, few, many or a class of expanded clone.

J: TRBJ1-6
size: once
V: TRBV18
D: .
DNA: TGTGCCAGCTCACCAAACATGGGCAGCGATAATTCACCCCTCCACTTT
CDR3: CASSPNMGSDNSPLHF

J: TRBJ1-2
size: .
V: TRBV19
D: .
DNA: TGTGCCAGTAGTATAGAGGGGGACGCGGGCTATGGCTACACCTTC
CDR3: CASSIEGDAGYGYTF

J: TRBJ1-2
size: .
V: TRBV27
D: TRBD1
DNA: TGTGCCAGCAGTTTGCACGGACAGGGCGTCTATGGCTACACCTTC
CDR3: CASSLHGQGVYGYTF

J: TRBJ2-1
size: .
V: TRBV5-6
D: TRBD2
DNA: TGTGCCAGCAGCTTGGCCCGGCTAGCGGCCCACAATGAGCAGTTCTTC
CDR3: CASSLARLAAHNEQFF

J: TRBJ1-1
size: .
V: TRBV7-3
D: .
DNA: TGTGCCAGCAGCCGGGCCGCGGGACACTCCGAGCAAGCTTTCTTT
CDR3: CASSRAAGHSEQAFF

J: TRBJ2-3
size: .
V: TRBV27
D: TRBD2
DNA: TGTGCCAGCAGTTTATCGATTCGGCTAGCGGGAGATACGCAGTATTTT
CDR3: CASSLSIRLAGDTQYF

J: TRBJ1-3
size: .
V: TRBV2
D: .
DNA: TGTGCCAGCCTACCGGGCCTCGACTCTGGAAACACCATATATTTT
CDR3: CASLPGLDSGNTIYF

J: TRBJ1-1
size: .
V: TRBV19
D: .
DNA: TGTGCCAGTTCCACAGGGTTCTCTGAAGCTTTCTTT
CDR3: CASSTGFSEAFF

J: TRBJ2-7
size: .
V: TRBV18
D: TRBD1
DNA: TGTGCCAGCTCACCACTTGGGACAGACTACGAGCAGTACTTC
CDR3: CASSPLGTDYEQYF

J: TRBJ1-6
size: .
V: TRBV7-9
D: TRBD1
DNA: TGTGCCAGCAGCTCCGGGACAGGTGGATCACCCCTCCACTTT
CDR3: CASSSGTGGSPLHF

J: TRBJ1-5
size: .
V: TRBV6-6
D: .
DNA: TGTGCCAGCAGTCAGGAGTTGAGGAATCAGCCCCAGCATTTT
CDR3: CASSQELRNQPQHF

J: TRBJ2-7
size: .
V: TRBV3-1/TRBV3-2
D: .
DNA: TGTGCCAGCAGCCAAGTGGCAGGGCGATCCTACGAGCAGTACTTC
CDR3: CASSQVAGRSYEQYF

J: TRBJ2-5
size: .
V: TRBV4-2
D: TRBD1
DNA: TGTGCCAGCAGCCAAACAGGGGCAGAAGAGACCCAGTACTTC
CDR3: CASSQTGAEETQYF

J: TRBJ1-1
size: few
V: TRBV27
D: TRBD1
DNA: TGTGCCAGCAGGTTCAGGGGGCGGAACACTGAAGCTTTCTTT
CDR3: CASRFRGRNTEAFF

J: TRBJ2-2
size: .
V: TRBV5-6
D: .
DNA: TGTGCCAGCAGCCCGAGCGGACGGATCACCGGGGAGCTGTTTTTT
CDR3: CASSPSGRITGELFF

J: TRBJ2-7
size: .
V: TRBV29-1
D: .
DNA: TGCAGCGTAGCGCAGGGACGGGGTTTCTACGAGCAGTACTTC
CDR3: CSVAQGRGFYEQYF

J: TRBJ2-7
size: .
V: TRBV5-1
D: .
DNA: TGCGCCAGCAGCTTCAATGACCAATACGAGCAGTACTTC
CDR3: CASSFNDQYEQYF

J: TRBJ2-2
size: .
V: TRBV7-7
D: TRBD2
DNA: TGTGCTAGCAGCCTAGGAGCGGGAGTGGGCGGGGAGCTGTTTTTT
CDR3: CASSLGAGVGGELFF

J: TRBJ1-1
size: once
V: TRBV3-1/TRBV3-2
D: .
DNA: TGTGCCAGCAGCCAGGGCAGGGATTCGACAGCTTTCTTT
CDR3: CASSQGRDSTAFF

J: TRBJ2-7
size: .
V: TRBV15
D: .
DNA: TGTGCCACCAGCAGAGATGTGGGTAGGGGGGACTACGAGCAGTACTTC
CDR3: CATSRDVGRGDYEQYF

J: TRBJ1-3
size: .
V: TRBV5-5
D: .
DNA: TGTGCCAGCAGCTTCCGGGCCCACTCTGGAAACACCATATATTTT
CDR3: CASSFRAHSGNTIYF

J: TRBJ1-1
size: .
V: TRBV5-1
D: TRBD1
DNA: TGCGCCAGCAGCGTGACAGGGGGGAACACTGAAGCTTTCTTT
CDR3: CASSVTGGNTEAFF

J: TRBJ1-1
size: .
V: TRBV10-1
D: .
DNA: TGCGCCAGCAGTGAATCAGGGATCACTGAAGCTTTCTTT
CDR3: CASSESGITEAFF

J: TRBJ1-4
size: .
V: TRBV30
D: .
DNA: TGTGCCTGGAGTGTACCATTAGGGGGAAATGAAAAACTGTTTTTT
CDR3: CAWSVPLGGNEKLFF

J: TRBJ1-1
size: .
V: TRBV10-3
D: .
DNA: TGTGCCATCAGTGTCGGTGTGGGTCGGATGAACACTGAAGCTTTCTTT
CDR3: CAISVGVGRMNTEAFF

J: TRBJ1-6
size: once
V: TRBV27
D: TRBD1
DNA: TGTGCCAGCAGTGTGAGAAGGACAGGTTGGGAGTATAATTCACCCCTCCACTTT
CDR3: CASSVRRTGWEYNSPLHF

J: TRBJ2-1
size: once
V: TRBV3-1/TRBV3-2
D: TRBD2
DNA: TGTGCCAGCAACACCGGGACTAGCGGGAGATACAATGAGCAGTTCTTC
CDR3: CASNTGTSGRYNEQFF

J: TRBJ1-1
size: .
V: TRBV6-6
D: .
DNA: TGTGCCAGCAGTCCCAAGGGGAACACTGAAGCTTTCTTT
CDR3: CASSPKGNTEAFF

J: TRBJ1-1
size: .
V: TRBV7-6
D: .
DNA: TGTGCCAGCAGCTTAGATGGAGGGTACACTGAAGCTTTCTTT
CDR3: CASSLDGGYTEAFF

J: TRBJ2-7
size: .
V: TRBV2
D: TRBD1
DNA: TGTGCCAGTCAGGACAGGGGGAACTACGAGCAGTACTTC
CDR3: CASQDRGNYEQYF

J: TRBJ2-1
size: .
V: TRBV24-1
D: TRBD1
DNA: TGTGCCACCAGTGATCCGGGACAGCCGAGGTCCTACAATGAGCAGTTCTTC
CDR3: CATSDPGQPRSYNEQFF

J: TRBJ2-7
size: .
V: TRBV6-1
D: .
DNA: TGTGCCAGCAGTGACAGACACTCCTACGAGCAGTACTTC
CDR3: CASSDRHSYEQYF

J: TRBJ1-2
size: .
V: TRBV23-1
D: TRBD1
DNA: TGCGCCAGCAGTCAACCTCGACAGGGGCTAAGGGGCTACACCTTC
CDR3: CASSQPRQGLRGYTF

J: TRBJ1-6
size: .
V: TRBV14
D: TRBD1
DNA: TGTGCCAGCAGCCAGGGGGCCGGGACAGGGGGCCTTCGGTCATTATCACCCCTCCACTTT
CDR3: CASSQGAGTGGLRSLSPLHF

J: TRBJ1-2
size: many
V: TRBV2
D: .
DNA: TGTGCCAGCAGCGGGCCGGGAAGGGGCTACACCTTC
CDR3: CASSGPGRGYTF

J: TRBJ2-7
size: .
V: TRBV5-1
D: .
DNA: TGCGCCAGCAGCTTGGATTCCTCGACCCTGAGCTACGAGCAGTACTTC
CDR3: CASSLDSSTLSYEQYF

J: TRBJ1-5
size: .
V: TRBV30
D: TRBD1
DNA: TGTGCCTGGAGCCCCACCGCCGGGACAGGGAATCAGCCCCAGCATTTT
CDR3: CAWSPTAGTGNQPQHF

J: TRBJ2-7
size: few
V: TRBV6-5
D: .
DNA: TGTGCCAGCAGTTACTCGGGGGGTGAGCAGTACTTC
CDR3: CASSYSGGEQYF

J: TRBJ1-2
size: .
V: TRBV20-1
D: .
DNA: TGCAGTGCTAGCCCCGGGCTTGGCTACACCTTC
CDR3: CSASPGLGYTF

J: TRBJ1-5
size: .
V: TRBV19
D: TRBD1
DNA: TGTGCCAGTAGTATAGACCTGGGGACAGGCGGGCAGCCCCAGCATTTT
CDR3: CASSIDLGTGGQPQHF

J: TRBJ2-1
size: .
V: TRBV5-1
D: .
DNA: TGCGCCAGCAGCCCGGGACTGGGCGAGCAGTTCTTC
CDR3: CASSPGLGEQFF

J: TRBJ1-4
size: .
V: TRBV18
D: TRBD1
DNA: TGTGCCAGCTCACCGCCGACAGGGGGCCGTGCTAATGAAAAACTGTTTTTT
CDR3: CASSPPTGGRANEKLFF

J: TRBJ2-2
size: .
V: TRBV24-1
D: .
DNA: TGTGCCACCTCCGGGACATCCGCGAACACCGGGGAGCTGTTTTTT
CDR3: CATSGTSANTGELFF

J: TRBJ2-5
size: .
V: TRBV15
D: TRBD2
DNA: TGTGCCACCAGCAGGACTAGCGGGAGTGGGGAGACCCAGTACTTC
CDR3: CATSRTSGSGETQYF

J: TRBJ2-1
size: .
V: TRBV5-6
D: TRBD2
DNA: TGTGCCAGCAGCTTGCCTAGCGGTGAGCAGTTCTTC
CDR3: CASSLPSGEQFF

J: TRBJ2-1
size: few
V: TRBV7-6
D: TRBD2
DNA: TGTGCCAGCAGCCCCTTAGCGGGAGGATATAATGAGCAGTTCTTC
CDR3: CASSPLAGGYNEQFF

J: TRBJ2-1
size: .
V: TRBV27
D: TRBD2
DNA: TGTGCCAGCAGTTTACTAGGGACTAGCGGAAGCTCCTACAATGAGCAGTTCTTC
CDR3: CASSLLGTSGSSYNEQFF

J: TRBJ1-2
size: .
V: TRBV30
D: TRBD1
DNA: TGTGCCTGTCCGGACAGGGGACATGGCTACACCTTC
CDR3: CACPDRGHGYTF

J: TRBJ1-4
size: .
V: TRBV14
D: .
DNA: TGTGCCAGCAGCCAAGCCAGGGGCTATGCAACTAATGAAAAACTGTTTTTT
CDR3: CASSQARGYATNEKLFF

J: TRBJ1-4
size: .
V: TRBV5-6
D: TRBD1
DNA: TGTGCCAGCAGCTGGCGGACAGGGTCCTCTGAAAAACTGTTTTTT
CDR3: CASSWRTGSSEKLFF

J: TRBJ1-3
size: .
V: TRBV19
D: .
DNA: TGTGCCAGTTCGCGGAGGGCAAACTCTGGAAACACCATATATTTT
CDR3: CASSRRANSGNTIYF

J: TRBJ2-7
size: .
V: TRBV7-9
D: TRBD2
DNA: TGTGCCAGCAGCCCCCGGACTAGCGGACCATACGAGCAGTACTTC
CDR3: CASSPRTSGPYEQYF